Listed below are T cell receptor beta chains from one sample, sequenced in a study of cytomegalovirus exposure and HLA in healthy donors. Using immunoSEQ multiplex PCR, the repertoire was profiled, and TCRdb retains in-frame clones only, with some absent. The sample yields 180,000 or so clones, 60% to 85% seen once. The source material was PBMCs. All receptors come from a female donor in good health and CMV-seronegative. Each CDR3 is given with its conserved first and last residue. A D gene is named only where the DNA matches it firmly. Not all rows give a size; the values are once, few, many and, for expanded clones, a class.

>-|-|TRBV4-3|TRBJ1-3
TGCGCCAGCAGCCAAGATACCGCAGGCTCTGGAAACACCATATATTTT
CASSQDTAGSGNTIYF
>TRBD1|-|TRBV5-1|TRBJ2-7
TGCGCCAGCAGCTTGATTTCGACAGGGAGCTACGAGCAGTACTTC
CASSLISTGSYEQYF
>-|-|TRBV25-1|TRBJ2-7
TGTGCCAGCAGCATCGGACAGCCCTCCTACGAGCAGTACTTC
CASSIGQPSYEQYF
>TRBD1|-|TRBV9|TRBJ2-7
TGTGCCAGCAGCTTCCGGGACAGGGGTGTCTTTGACGAGCAGTACTTC
CASSFRDRGVFDEQYF
>-|-|TRBV2|TRBJ2-1
TGTGCCAGCAGTGTTCAGGGGTCGTACAATGAGCAGTTCTTC
CASSVQGSYNEQFF
>TRBD2|-|TRBV4-1|TRBJ2-7
TGCGCCAGCAGCCAAGGACTAGCTGATTACGAGCAGTACTTC
CASSQGLADYEQYF
>TRBD1|-|TRBV28|TRBJ1-2
TGTGCCAGCAGTTTTGGGACAGGGGGTTTCTATGGCTACACCTTC
CASSFGTGGFYGYTF
>TRBD1|-|TRBV5-4|TRBJ1-2
TGTGCCAGCAGCTTCGGACAGGGGGGCTATGGCTACACCTTC
CASSFGQGGYGYTF
>-|once|TRBV5-4|TRBJ2-7
TGTGCCAGCAGCTTGGCCAGGGTGCCCTACGAGCAGTACTTC
CASSLARVPYEQYF
>TRBD1|-|TRBV6-5|TRBJ1-1
TGTGCCAGCAGTTACGACAGGGGAAACACTGAAGCTTTCTTT
CASSYDRGNTEAFF
>-|-|TRBV4-2|TRBJ2-5
TGTGCCAGCAGCCAAGACCCGGGACACCTAGATACGGAGACCCAGTACTTC
CASSQDPGHLDTETQYF
>TRBD1|once|TRBV20-1|TRBJ1-2
TGCAGTGCACGGACAGGACATGGCTACACCTTC
CSARTGHGYTF
>TRBD2|once|TRBV7-8|TRBJ2-3
TGTGCCAGCAGCCTGGGGACTAGCGGAGGCACAGATACGCAGTATTTT
CASSLGTSGGTDTQYF
>-|-|TRBV7-2|TRBJ2-1
TGTGCCAGCAGCTTAACGGGTTACAATGAGCAGTTCTTC
CASSLTGYNEQFF
>-|-|TRBV19|TRBJ2-7
TGTGCCAGTAGTACCCCCGGACAGCGTTACGAGCAGTACTTC
CASSTPGQRYEQYF
>TRBD1|few|TRBV7-4|TRBJ2-7
TGTGCCAGCACCGGACAGGTCGTCTACGAGCAGTACTTC
CASTGQVVYEQYF
>-|-|TRBV30|TRBJ1-5
TGTGCCTGGAGTGACTCCACCCGGGGCGGGGTTCAGCCCCAGCATTTT
CAWSDSTRGGVQPQHF
>-|-|TRBV9|TRBJ2-5
TGTGCCAGCAGCGTCCTGGGGCGGACAGAGCAAGAGACCCAGTACTTC
CASSVLGRTEQETQYF
>TRBD2|-|TRBV13|TRBJ2-7
TGTGCCAGCAGCTTCCCTAGCGGGAGGCCCGAGCAGTACTTC
CASSFPSGRPEQYF
>-|-|TRBV9|TRBJ2-7
TGTGCCAGCAGCGTCCAAGGGACTGGGGAGCAGTACTTC
CASSVQGTGEQYF
>TRBD1|-|TRBV7-9|TRBJ2-1
TGTGCCAGCAGCTTACTGTGGACAGGGGAGACCTACAATGAGCAGTTCTTC
CASSLLWTGETYNEQFF
>-|-|TRBV6-1|TRBJ2-7
TGTGCCAGCAGTACGGGACACCTCTACGAGCAGTACTTC
CASSTGHLYEQYF